This TCR beta chain is from a study of OX40 agonist ivuxolimab in advanced cancers. Study-wide points: Researchers did not establish what antigens the expanded peripheral T cells target. CD8+ T cells (on average) carried more expanded clones than CD4+ T cells.

The CDR3 contains 13 residues. Germline CDR1 reads SNHLY; CDR2 reads FYNNEI. Using immunoSEQ multiplex PCR, the repertoire was profiled, and TCRdb retains in-frame clones only, with some absent. This table has tens of thousands of clones, 83% appearing once. With regard to this clone: The antigen is not known.

This clonotype originated in an adult with an advanced solid tumor such as melanoma, head and neck, liver or kidney cancer. Specimen: CD4+ or CD8+ T cells sorted from blood, collected in a trial of the OX40 agonist ivuxolimab. This chain joins TRBV2 and TRBJ2-5, with 7 positions matching TRBD2. The better agreement between TRBJ2-7 and the DNA end casts doubt on the J call. This chain's CDR3 is CATREGSTYEQYF. CDR3 nucleotides: TGTGCCACCAGGGAGGGTTCAACCTACGAGCAGTACTTC.